The entry below describes one T cell receptor (beta chain). The antigen remains unidentified. The data are from a study of graft-versus-host responses after intestinal transplantation. The study, taken as a whole, reports: GvH clones occurred in recipient marrow; some first appeared in ileum or blood.

Profiled with immunoSEQ multiplex PCR; TCRdb holds only in-frame clones, not every one. The sample consists of 30,000 to 40,000 clones, roughly 94% of them appearing once. The receptor was derived from a human donor who was the organ donor for an intestinal transplant. The starting material was unstimulated CD4+ T cells sorted from spleen or lymph node cells, obtained before transplant.

CDR3 sequence (DNA): TGTGCCAGCAGTGAAAGGGGGCGGGGCGGCTACACCTTC. Amino acid sequence: CASSERGRGGYTF. The chain recombines TRBV2 with TRBJ1-2; 7 bases match TRBD1. CDR1 is SNHLY and CDR2 is FYNNEI in the germline V gene. Trimming removed 2 bases from V and 8 bases from J; junction bases left unmatched: 5. The CDR3 has 13 residues.